This T cell receptor (beta chain) was profiled in a study of shared clonotypes between healthy human individuals. Study at large: Every donor yielded three CD4 naive, three CD4 memory, two CD8 naive and one CD8 memory plate.

This was a deep-level run. Authors' processing steps: ImmunoSEQ output held junction-only sequences without quality scores, so filtering differed. The method was immunoSEQ multiplex PCR; TCRdb's version includes in-frame clones alone and lacks a portion of them. V and J calls and clone size are those listed in that table; D and trimming were worked out from the DNA. Here the sample spans some 650,000 clones, more than 95% being singletons. The CDR3 is made up of 14 amino acids. The germline gives CDR1 MGHRA, CDR2 YSYEKL. V was pared by 4 bases and J by 1 base, with 11 bases between. The sequencing input was naive CD4+ T cells sorted from blood. As for subset: CD45RA+ positively selected. This sequence joins TRBV4-1 and TRBJ2-7; no firm D call. The receptor was isolated from a woman aged 25 to 39 in good health. The CDR3 DNA reads TGCGCCAGCAGCCCGTTTCGTCTATCCTACGAGCAGTACTTC. As protein: CASSPFRLSYEQYF.